The 5 T cell receptor beta chains below all came from one sample that was sequenced in a study of T cells in Graves' hyperthyroidism and ophthalmopathy. Amplification targeted TCR beta CDR3 regions from RNA transcripts. Using the HTBI primer set, a first-round RT-PCR was run on the TCR CDR3. TCRdb ran MiXCR on the multiplex PCR reads and lists one entry per CDR3 protein. The data contain 85,000 to 110,000 distinct CDR3 sequences, 47% of them singletons. The specimen was blood. These receptors all stem from a man in his forties or fifties with Graves' hyperthyroidism.

As DNA, the CDR3 is TGCGCCAGCAGCTTGGGGGAGCAAGAGACCCAGTACTTC. It codes for CASSLGEQETQYF. The chain has TRBV5-1 and TRBJ2-5; the D gene is possibly TRBD2 (5 bases). With 0 bases removed from V and 2 bases from J, the gap between germline ends came to 5 bases. This CDR3 region has 13 residues. Germline V CDR1 and CDR2: SGHRS, YFSETQ.

The V and J genes are TRBV24-1 and TRBJ1-6, with 10 bases identical to TRBD1. CDR3 length: 15 residues. Looked up from germline, CDR1 is KGHDR and CDR2 is SFDVKD. The ends lost 4 bases at V and 8 bases at J; junction bases unmatched: 4. The DNA of the CDR3 is TGTGCCACCAGTGAGACCGGGACAGGGGATTCACCCCTCCACTTT. This encodes CATSETGTGDSPLHF.

This clonotype was detected ten times or more. The chain carries TRBV9 and TRBJ2-5; D remains unclear. CDR1 and CDR2 (germline): SGDLS, YYNGEE. This CDR3 has 13 amino acids. Between the trimmed V and J ends, which lost 0 bases and 4 bases, there was a span of 7 bases. CDR3 in amino acids: CASSVDLGETQYF. DNA for the CDR3: TGTGCCAGCAGCGTAGATCTTGGAGAGACCCAGTACTTC.

This clonotype was counted at least ten times. This chain joins TRBV6-5 and TRBJ2-1, with 8 bases aligning to TRBD1. This CDR3 has 14 residues. The V segment lost 3 bases and the J segment 9 bases; nucleotides outside the gene matches: 7. Germline V lookup: CDR1 MNHEY, CDR2 SVGAGI. The CDR3 reads CASSYLAGGGEQFF. The CDR3 DNA is TGTGCCAGCAGTTATCTCGCAGGGGGCGGTGAGCAGTTCTTC.

This clonotype was counted ten times or more. This chain joins TRBV20-1 and TRBJ1-5, with 10 bases that match TRBD1. Trimming took 3 bases from V and 13 from J; bases not matched to a gene: 12. Germline CDR1 is DFQATT and CDR2 is SNEGSKA (reference sequence). This CDR3 has 14 amino acids. The CDR3 DNA sequence: TGCAGTGCTAGTGAGACAGGGGGCAAGGGTGTTCAGCATTTT. It specifies CSASETGGKGVQHF.